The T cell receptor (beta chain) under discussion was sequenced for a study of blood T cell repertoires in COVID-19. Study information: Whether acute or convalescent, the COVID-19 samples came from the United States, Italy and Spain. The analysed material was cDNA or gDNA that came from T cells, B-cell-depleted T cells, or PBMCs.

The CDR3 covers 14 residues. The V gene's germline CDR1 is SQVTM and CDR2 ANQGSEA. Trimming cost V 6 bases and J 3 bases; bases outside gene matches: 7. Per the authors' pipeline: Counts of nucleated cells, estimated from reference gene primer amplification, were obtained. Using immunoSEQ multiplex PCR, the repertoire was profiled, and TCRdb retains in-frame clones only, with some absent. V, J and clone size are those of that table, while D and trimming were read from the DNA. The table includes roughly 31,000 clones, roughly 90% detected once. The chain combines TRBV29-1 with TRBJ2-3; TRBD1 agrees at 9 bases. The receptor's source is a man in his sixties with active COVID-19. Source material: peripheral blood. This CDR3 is CSVTGTGWTDTQYF. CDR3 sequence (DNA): TGCAGCGTAACAGGGACAGGGTGGACAGATACGCAGTATTTT.